This TCR beta chain originates from a study of Graves' ophthalmopathy and Graves' hyperthyroidism. General study results and limits: Prediction of ophthalmopathy progression reached roughly 64% sensitivity and approximately 75% specificity.

Amplification of the TCR beta CDR3 regions used RNA transcripts (as template). Second-round multiplex PCR came after a first-round RT-PCR that employed HTBI primers. TCRdb analysed the multiplex PCR reads with MiXCR anew, one entry per CDR3 protein. The sample carries under 200,000 distinct CDR3 sequences, roughly two fifths recorded once. In donors with ophthalmopathy, activity was moderate-to-severe, with CAS ≥3, NOSPECS ≥4 and duration under 3 months. Pregnant or lactating patients and those with other autoimmune diseases or uncontrolled infections were excluded. Symptoms, serum thyroxine and TRAb, thyroid ultrasound, and orbital computed tomography formed the diagnostic basis. The CDR3 runs 17 residues. V was trimmed by 1 base and J by 9 bases, leaving 19 bases between them. The V gene's germline CDR1 is LNHNV and CDR2 YYDKDF (reference sequence). This clonotype was recorded many times. The antigen remains undetermined.

This clonotype was sampled from a woman between 40 and 55 years old with Graves' ophthalmopathy. This chain links TRBV15 with TRBJ1-6, with a possible D match to TRBD1 (6 bases). The specimen was peripheral blood. CDR3: CATSRGTQGKAGSPLHF. The CDR3 DNA follows: TGTGCCACCAGCAGAGGCACACAGGGTAAGGCCGGTTCACCCCTCCACTTT. Full variable domain (remainder filled in from reference TRBV15 and TRBJ1-6): DAMVIQNPRYQVTQFGKPVTLSCSQTLNHNVMYWYQQKSSQAPKLLFHYYDKDFNNEADTPDNFQSRRPNTSFCFLDIRSPGLGDTAMYLCATSRGTQGKAGSPLHFGNGTRLTVT.